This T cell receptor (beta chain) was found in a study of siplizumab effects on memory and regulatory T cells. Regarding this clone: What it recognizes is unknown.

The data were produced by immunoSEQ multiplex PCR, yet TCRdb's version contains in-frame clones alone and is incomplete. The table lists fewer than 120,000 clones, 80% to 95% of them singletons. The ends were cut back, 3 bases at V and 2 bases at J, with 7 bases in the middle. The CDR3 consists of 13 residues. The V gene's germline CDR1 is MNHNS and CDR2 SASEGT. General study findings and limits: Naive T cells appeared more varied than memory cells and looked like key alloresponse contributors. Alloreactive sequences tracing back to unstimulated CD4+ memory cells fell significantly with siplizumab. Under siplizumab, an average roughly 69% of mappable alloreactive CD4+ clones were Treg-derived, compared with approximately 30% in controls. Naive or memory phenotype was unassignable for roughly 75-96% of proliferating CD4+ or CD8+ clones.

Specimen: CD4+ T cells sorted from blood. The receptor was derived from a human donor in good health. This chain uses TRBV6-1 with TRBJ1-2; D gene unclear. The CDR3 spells CASSERTNYGYTF. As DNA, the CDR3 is TGTGCCAGCAGTGAGAGAACAAACTATGGCTACACCTTC.